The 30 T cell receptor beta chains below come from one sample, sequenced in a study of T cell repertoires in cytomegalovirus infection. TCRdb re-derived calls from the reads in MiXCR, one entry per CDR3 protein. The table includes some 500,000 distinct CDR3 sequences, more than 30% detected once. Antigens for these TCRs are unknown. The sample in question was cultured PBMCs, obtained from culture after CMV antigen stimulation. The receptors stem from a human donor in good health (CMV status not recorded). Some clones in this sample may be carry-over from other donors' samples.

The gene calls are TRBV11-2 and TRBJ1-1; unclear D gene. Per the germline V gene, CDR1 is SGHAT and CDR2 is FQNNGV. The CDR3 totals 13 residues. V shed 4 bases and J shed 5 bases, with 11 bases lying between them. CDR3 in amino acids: CASSSDGRTEAFF. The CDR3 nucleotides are TGTGCCAGCAGCTCGGATGGACGGACTGAAGCTTTCTTT.

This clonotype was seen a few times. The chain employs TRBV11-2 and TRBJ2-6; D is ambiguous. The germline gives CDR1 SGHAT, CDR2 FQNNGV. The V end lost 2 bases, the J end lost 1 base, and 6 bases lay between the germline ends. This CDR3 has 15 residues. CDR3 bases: TGTGCCAGCAGCTTAACAGTATCTGGGGCCAACGTCCTGACTTTC. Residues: CASSLTVSGANVLTF.

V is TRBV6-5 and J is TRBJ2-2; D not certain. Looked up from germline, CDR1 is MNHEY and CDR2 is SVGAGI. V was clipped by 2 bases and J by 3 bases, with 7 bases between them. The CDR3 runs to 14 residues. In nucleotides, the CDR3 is TGTGCCAGCAGTTACGGCAGGCACACCGGGGAGCTGTTTTTT. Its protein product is CASSYGRHTGELFF.

This CDR3 is CAAARIPLNTGELFF. DNA for the CDR3: TGTGCCGCGGCTAGGATCCCCCTGAACACCGGGGAGCTGTTTTTT. The V call is TRBV10-3, the J call TRBJ2-2; D is unclear. CDR3 length equals 15 residues. CDR1 ENHRY and CDR2 SYGVKD come from the germline V gene. Trimming removed 11 bases from V and 1 base from J, with 17 bases in between.

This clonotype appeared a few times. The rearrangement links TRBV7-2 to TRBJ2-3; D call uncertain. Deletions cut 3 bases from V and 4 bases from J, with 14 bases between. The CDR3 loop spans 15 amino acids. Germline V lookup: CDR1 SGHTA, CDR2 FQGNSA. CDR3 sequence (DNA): TGTGCCAGCAGCTTGGTCATCCAGATCGCAGATACGCAGTATTTT. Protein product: CASSLVIQIADTQYF.

The CDR3 nucleotides are TGTGCCAGCAGCTTATCCCCGGACGATGGCTACACCTTC. Its protein is CASSLSPDDGYTF. The chain uses TRBV7-3 and TRBJ1-2; unclear D gene. Germline CDR1 reads SGHTA; CDR2 reads FQGTGA. The CDR3 extends over 13 amino acids. Trimming stripped 2 bases from V and 6 bases from J, with 10 bases between.

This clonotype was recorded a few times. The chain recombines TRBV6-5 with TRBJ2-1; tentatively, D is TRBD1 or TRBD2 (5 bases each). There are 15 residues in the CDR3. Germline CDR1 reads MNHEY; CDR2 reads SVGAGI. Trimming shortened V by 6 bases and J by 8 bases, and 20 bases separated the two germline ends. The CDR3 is CASSPSVGRGDEQFF. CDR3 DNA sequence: TGTGCCAGCAGCCCGTCTGTAGGGAGAGGGGATGAGCAGTTCTTC.

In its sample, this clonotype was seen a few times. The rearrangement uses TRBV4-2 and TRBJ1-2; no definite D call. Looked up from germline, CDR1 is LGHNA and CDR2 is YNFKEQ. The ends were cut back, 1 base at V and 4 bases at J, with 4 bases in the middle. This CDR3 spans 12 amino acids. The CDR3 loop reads CASSQALYGYTF. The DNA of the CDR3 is TGTGCCAGCAGCCAAGCTCTCTATGGCTACACCTTC.

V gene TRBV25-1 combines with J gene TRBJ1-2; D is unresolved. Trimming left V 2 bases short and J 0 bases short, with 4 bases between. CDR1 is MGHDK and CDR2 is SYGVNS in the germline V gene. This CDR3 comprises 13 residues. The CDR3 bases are TGTGCCAGCAGTGAAGTGGCTAACTATGGCTACACCTTC. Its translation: CASSEVANYGYTF.

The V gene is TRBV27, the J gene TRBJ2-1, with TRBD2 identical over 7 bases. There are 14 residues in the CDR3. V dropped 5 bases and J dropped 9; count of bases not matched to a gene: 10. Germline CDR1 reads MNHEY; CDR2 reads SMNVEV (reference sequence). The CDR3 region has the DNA TGTGCCAGCAGTCCCCAGACTAGCTTCGGTGAGCAGTTCTTC. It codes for CASSPQTSFGEQFF.

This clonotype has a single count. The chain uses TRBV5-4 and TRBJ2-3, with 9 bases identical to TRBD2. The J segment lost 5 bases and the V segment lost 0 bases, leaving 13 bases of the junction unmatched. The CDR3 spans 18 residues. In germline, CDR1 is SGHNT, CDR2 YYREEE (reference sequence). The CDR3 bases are TGTGCCAGCAGCTTGGTGGGTAGCGGGAGTAGATATGAAGATACGCAGTATTTT. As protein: CASSLVGSGSRYEDTQYF.

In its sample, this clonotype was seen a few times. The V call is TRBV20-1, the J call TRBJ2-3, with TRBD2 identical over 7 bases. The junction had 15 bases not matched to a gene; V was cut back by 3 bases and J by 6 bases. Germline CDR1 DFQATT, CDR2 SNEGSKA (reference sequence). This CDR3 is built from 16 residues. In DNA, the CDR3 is TGCAGTGCTAGTCCCCCCCCGTGGGAGGGCCTGGATACGCAGTATTTT. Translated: CSASPPPWEGLDTQYF.

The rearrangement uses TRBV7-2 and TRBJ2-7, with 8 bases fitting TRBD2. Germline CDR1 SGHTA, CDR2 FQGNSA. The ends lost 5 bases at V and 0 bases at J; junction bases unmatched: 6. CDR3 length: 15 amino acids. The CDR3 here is CASSAAGASSYEQYV. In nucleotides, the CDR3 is TGTGCCAGCAGCGCAGCGGGGGCGAGCTCCTACGAGCAGTACGTC.

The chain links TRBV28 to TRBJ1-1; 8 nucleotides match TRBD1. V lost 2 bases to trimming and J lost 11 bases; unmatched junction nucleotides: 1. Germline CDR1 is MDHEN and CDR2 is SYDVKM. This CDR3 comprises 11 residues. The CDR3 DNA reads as TGTGCCAGCAGTTTACAGGGGGCCGCTTTCTTT. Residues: CASSLQGAAFF.

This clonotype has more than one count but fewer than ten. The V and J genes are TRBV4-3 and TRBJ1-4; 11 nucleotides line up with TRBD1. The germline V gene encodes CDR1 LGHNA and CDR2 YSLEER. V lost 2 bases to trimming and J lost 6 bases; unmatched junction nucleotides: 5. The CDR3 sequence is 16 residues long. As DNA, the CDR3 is TGCGCCAGCAGCCAAAGGACAGGGGGCTTGGATGAAAAACTGTTTTTT. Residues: CASSQRTGGLDEKLFF.

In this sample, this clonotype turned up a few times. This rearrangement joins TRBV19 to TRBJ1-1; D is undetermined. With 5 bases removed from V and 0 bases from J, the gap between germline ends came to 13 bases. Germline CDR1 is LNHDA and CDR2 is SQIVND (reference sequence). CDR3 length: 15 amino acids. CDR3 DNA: TGTGCCAGTAGTCTTCAGATGAACATGAACACTGAAGCTTTCTTT. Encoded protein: CASSLQMNMNTEAFF.

CDR3 region: CASSPLVLPDAEAFF. CDR3 nucleotide sequence: TGTGCCAGCTCACCACTAGTCTTGCCAGACGCTGAAGCTTTCTTT. The rearrangement uses TRBV18 and TRBJ1-1; D is unresolved. CDR1 KGHSH and CDR2 LQKENI come from the germline V gene. This CDR3 contains 15 residues. V lost 1 base and J 6 bases, leaving 15 bases between the germline ends.

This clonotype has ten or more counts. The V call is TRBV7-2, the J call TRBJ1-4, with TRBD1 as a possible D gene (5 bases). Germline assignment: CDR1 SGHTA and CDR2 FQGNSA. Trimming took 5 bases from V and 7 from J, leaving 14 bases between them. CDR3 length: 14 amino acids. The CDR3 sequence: CASSQQGGAEKLFF. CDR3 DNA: TGTGCCAGCAGCCAGCAGGGTGGGGCTGAAAAACTGTTTTTT.

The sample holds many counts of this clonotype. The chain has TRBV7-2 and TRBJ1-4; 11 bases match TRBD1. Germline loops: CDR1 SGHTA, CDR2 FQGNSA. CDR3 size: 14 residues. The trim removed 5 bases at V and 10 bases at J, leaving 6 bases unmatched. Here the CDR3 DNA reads TGTGCCAGCAGCGACTCCGGGACAGGGGGAAAACTGTTTTTT. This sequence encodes CASSDSGTGGKLFF.

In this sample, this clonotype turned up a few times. CDR3 region: CASSSRGPPDGELFF. DNA for the CDR3: TGTGCCAGCAGCTCCCGTGGGCCTCCCGACGGGGAGCTGTTTTTT. The chain couples TRBV7-6 to TRBJ2-2, with D hard to call. CDR3 length: 15 amino acids. Germline V lookup: CDR1 SGHVS, CDR2 FNYEAQ. V dropped 4 bases and J dropped 7 bases, with 16 bases sitting between them. The full variable domain, its missing parts supplied by reference TRBV7-6 and TRBJ2-2, is GAGVSQSPRYKVTKRGQDVALRCDPISGHVSLYWYRQALGQGPEFLTYFNYEAQQDKSGLPNDRFSAERPEGSISTLTIQRTEQRDSAMYRCASSSRGPPDGELFFGEGSRLTVL.

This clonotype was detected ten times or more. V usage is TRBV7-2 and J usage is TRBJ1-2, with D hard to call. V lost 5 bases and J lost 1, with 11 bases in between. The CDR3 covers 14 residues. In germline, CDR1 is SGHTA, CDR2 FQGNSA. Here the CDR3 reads CASSPSGDNYGYTF. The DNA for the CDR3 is TGTGCCAGCAGCCCTAGTGGGGATAACTATGGCTACACCTTC.

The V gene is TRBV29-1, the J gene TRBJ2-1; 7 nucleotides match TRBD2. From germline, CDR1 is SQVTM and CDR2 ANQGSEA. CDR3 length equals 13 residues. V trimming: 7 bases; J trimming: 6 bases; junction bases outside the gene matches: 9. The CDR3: CSGKREGGNEQFF. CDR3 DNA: TGCAGCGGAAAGCGGGAAGGAGGCAATGAGCAGTTCTTC.

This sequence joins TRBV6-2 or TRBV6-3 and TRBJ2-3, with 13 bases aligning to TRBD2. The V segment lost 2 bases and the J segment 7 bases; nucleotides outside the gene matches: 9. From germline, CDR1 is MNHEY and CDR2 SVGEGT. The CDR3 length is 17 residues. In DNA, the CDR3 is TGTGCCAGCAGTTACGAGCTACTAGCGGGAGGGGGGAATACGCAGTATTTT. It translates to CASSYELLAGGGNTQYF.

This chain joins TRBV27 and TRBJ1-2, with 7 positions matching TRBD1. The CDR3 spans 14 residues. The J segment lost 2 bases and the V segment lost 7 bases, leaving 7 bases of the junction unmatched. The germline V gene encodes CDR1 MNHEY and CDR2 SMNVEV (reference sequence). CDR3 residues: CASKRDRVNYGYTF. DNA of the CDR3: TGTGCCAGCAAGCGAGACAGGGTGAACTATGGCTACACCTTC.

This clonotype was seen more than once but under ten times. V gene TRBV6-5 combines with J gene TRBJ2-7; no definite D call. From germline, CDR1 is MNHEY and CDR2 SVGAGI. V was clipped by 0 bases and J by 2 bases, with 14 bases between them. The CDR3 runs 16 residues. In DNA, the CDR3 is TGTGCCAGCAGTTACTCGGGTCGTCCGGCCACCTACGAGCAGTACTTC. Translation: CASSYSGRPATYEQYF.

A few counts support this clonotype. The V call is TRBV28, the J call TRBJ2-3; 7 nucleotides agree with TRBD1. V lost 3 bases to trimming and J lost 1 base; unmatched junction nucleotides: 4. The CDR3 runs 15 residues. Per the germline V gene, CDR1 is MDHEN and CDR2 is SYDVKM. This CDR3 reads CASSFRDRRTDTQYF. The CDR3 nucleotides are TGTGCCAGCAGTTTTAGGGACAGACGCACAGATACGCAGTATTTT.

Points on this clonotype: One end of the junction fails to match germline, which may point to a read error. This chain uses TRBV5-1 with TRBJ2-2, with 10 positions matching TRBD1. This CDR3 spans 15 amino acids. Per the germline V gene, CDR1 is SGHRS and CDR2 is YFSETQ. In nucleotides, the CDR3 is TGTGCTAGCAGCTTAGGGACAGGGGACACCGGGGAGCTGTTTTTT. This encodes CASSLGTGDTGELFF.

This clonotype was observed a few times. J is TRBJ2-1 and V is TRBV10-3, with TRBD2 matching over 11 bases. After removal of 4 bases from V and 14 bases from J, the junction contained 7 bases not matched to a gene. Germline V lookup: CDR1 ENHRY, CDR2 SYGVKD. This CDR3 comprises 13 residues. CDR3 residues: CAISAGLAEPKFF. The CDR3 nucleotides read TGTGCCATCAGTGCGGGACTAGCGGAGCCCAAGTTCTTC.

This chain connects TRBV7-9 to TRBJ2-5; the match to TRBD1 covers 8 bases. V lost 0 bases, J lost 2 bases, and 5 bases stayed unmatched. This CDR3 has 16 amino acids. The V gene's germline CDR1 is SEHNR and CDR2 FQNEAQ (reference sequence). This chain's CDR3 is CASSLAGWTGQETQYF. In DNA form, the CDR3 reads TGTGCCAGCAGCTTAGCCGGCTGGACAGGGCAAGAGACCCAGTACTTC.

CDR3 nucleotide sequence: TGTGCCTGGAGGACGAGAGGGGCTGGGAATTCACCCCTCCACTTT. Translation gives CAWRTRGAGNSPLHF. This sequence joins TRBV30 and TRBJ1-6; tentatively, D is TRBD1 (5 bases). Germline values: CDR1 GTSNPN, CDR2 SVGIG (reference sequence). The CDR3 contains 15 residues. The V end lost 3 bases, the J end lost 7 bases, and 16 bases lay between the germline ends.